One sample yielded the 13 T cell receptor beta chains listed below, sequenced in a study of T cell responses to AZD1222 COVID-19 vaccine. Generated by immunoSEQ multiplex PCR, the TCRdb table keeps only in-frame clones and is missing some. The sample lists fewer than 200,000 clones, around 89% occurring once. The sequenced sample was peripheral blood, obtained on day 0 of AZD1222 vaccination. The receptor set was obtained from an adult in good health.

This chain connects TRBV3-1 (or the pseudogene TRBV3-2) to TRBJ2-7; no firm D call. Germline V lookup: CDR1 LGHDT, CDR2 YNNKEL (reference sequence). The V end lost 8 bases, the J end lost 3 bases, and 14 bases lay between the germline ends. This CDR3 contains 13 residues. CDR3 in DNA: TGTGCCAGCGGCCGGACCGGATACTACGAGCAGTACTTC. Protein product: CASGRTGYYEQYF.

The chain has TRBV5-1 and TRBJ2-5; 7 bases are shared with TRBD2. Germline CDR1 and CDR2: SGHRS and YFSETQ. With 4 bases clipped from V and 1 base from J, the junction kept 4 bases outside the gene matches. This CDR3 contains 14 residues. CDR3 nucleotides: TGCGCCAGCAGCCCGGGGAGGGGCCAAGAGACCCAGTACTTC. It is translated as CASSPGRGQETQYF.

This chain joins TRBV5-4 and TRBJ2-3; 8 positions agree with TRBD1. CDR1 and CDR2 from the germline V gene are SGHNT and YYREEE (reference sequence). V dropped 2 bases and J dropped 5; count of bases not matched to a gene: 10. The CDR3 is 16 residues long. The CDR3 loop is CASSFGRQGRGDTQYF. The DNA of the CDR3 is TGTGCCAGCAGCTTCGGCCGACAGGGGCGGGGAGATACGCAGTATTTT.

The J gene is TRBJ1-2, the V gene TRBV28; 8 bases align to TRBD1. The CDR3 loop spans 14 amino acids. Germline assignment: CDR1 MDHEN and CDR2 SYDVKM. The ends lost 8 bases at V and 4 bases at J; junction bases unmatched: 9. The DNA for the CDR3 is TGTGCCAGCGCTTCGACAGGGGATGTCTATGGCTACACCTTC. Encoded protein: CASASTGDVYGYTF.

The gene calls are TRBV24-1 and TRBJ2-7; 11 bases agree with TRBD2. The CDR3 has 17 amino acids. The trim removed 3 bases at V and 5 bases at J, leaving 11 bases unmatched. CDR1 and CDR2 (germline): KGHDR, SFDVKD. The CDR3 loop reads CATSDPATSGVRNEQYF. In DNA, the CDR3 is TGTGCCACCAGTGATCCCGCGACTAGCGGGGTGCGGAACGAGCAGTACTTC.

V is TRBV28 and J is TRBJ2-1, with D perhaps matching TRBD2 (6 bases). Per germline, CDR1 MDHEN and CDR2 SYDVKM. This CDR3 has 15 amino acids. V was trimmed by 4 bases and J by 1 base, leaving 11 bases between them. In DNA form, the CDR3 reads TGTGCCAGCAGTTCCCAGCGGGTGTCCTACAATGAGCAGTTCTTC. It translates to CASSSQRVSYNEQFF.

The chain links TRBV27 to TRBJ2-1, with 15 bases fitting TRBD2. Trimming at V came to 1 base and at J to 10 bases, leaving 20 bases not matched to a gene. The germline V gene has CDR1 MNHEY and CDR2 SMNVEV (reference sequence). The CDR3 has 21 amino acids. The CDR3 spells CASSLFPLIKGTSGRSREQFF. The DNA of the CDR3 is TGTGCCAGCAGTTTATTTCCGCTGATTAAGGGGACTAGCGGGAGGTCGCGGGAGCAGTTCTTC.

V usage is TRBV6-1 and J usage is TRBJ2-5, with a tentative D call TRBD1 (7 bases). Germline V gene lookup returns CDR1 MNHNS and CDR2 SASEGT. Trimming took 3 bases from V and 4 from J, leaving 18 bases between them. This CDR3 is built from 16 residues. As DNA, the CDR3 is TGTGCCAGCAGTGACCCTGGAGGGGGCTCGGGAGAGACCCAGTACTTC. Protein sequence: CASSDPGGGSGETQYF.

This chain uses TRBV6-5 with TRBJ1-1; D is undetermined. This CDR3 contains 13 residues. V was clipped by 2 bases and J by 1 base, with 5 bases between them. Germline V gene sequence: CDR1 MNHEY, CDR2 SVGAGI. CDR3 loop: CASSYQENTEAFF. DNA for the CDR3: TGTGCCAGCAGTTACCAGGAGAACACTGAAGCTTTCTTT.

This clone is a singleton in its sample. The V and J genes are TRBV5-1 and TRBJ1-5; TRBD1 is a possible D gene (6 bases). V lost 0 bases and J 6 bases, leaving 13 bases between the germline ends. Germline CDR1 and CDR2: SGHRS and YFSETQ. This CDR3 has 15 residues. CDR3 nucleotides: TGCGCCAGCAGCTTGGATGTGGGGGGCAGTCAGCCCCAGCATTTT. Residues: CASSLDVGGSQPQHF. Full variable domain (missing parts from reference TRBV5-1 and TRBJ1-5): KAGVTQTPRYLIKTRGQQVTLSCSPISGHRSVSWYQQTPGQGLQFLFEYFSETQRNKGNFPGRFSGRQFSNSRSEMNVSTLELGDSALYLCASSLDVGGSQPQHFGDGTRLSIL.

The DNA for the CDR3 is TGTGCCAGCAGCTTGTACAGGGCCACCGGGGAGCTGTTTTTT. Its translation: CASSLYRATGELFF. The genes are TRBV11-2 and TRBJ2-2; TRBD1 is a possible D gene (6 bases). Per germline, CDR1 SGHAT and CDR2 FQNNGV. This CDR3 is 14 amino acids long. V was pared by 3 bases and J by 4 bases, with 9 bases between. Based on the CDR3 plus reference TRBV11-2 and TRBJ2-2, the full variable domain is EAGVAQSPRYKIIEKRQSVAFWCNPISGHATLYWYQQILGQGPKLLIQFQNNGVVDDSQLPKDRFSAERLKGVDSTLKIQPAKLEDSAVYLCASSLYRATGELFFGEGSRLTVL.

CDR3 residues: CASSYSQGRYEQYF. Here the CDR3 DNA reads TGTGCCAGCAGTTATAGTCAGGGGAGATACGAGCAGTACTTC. The V call is TRBV6-5, the J call TRBJ2-7; possible D gene TRBD1, 6 bases. The CDR3 spans 14 residues. V was cut by 3 bases and J by 4 bases, with 13 bases left in between. Germline loops: CDR1 MNHEY, CDR2 SVGAGI.

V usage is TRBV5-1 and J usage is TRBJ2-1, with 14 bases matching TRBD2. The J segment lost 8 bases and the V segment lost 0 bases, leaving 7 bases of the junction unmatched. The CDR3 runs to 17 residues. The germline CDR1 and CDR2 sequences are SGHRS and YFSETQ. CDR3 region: CASSLAGTSGSRDEQFF. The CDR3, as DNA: TGCGCCAGCAGCTTGGCCGGGACTAGCGGGAGTCGGGATGAGCAGTTCTTC. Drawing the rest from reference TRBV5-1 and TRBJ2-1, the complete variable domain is KAGVTQTPRYLIKTRGQQVTLSCSPISGHRSVSWYQQTPGQGLQFLFEYFSETQRNKGNFPGRFSGRQFSNSRSEMNVSTLELGDSALYLCASSLAGTSGSRDEQFFGPGTRLTVL.